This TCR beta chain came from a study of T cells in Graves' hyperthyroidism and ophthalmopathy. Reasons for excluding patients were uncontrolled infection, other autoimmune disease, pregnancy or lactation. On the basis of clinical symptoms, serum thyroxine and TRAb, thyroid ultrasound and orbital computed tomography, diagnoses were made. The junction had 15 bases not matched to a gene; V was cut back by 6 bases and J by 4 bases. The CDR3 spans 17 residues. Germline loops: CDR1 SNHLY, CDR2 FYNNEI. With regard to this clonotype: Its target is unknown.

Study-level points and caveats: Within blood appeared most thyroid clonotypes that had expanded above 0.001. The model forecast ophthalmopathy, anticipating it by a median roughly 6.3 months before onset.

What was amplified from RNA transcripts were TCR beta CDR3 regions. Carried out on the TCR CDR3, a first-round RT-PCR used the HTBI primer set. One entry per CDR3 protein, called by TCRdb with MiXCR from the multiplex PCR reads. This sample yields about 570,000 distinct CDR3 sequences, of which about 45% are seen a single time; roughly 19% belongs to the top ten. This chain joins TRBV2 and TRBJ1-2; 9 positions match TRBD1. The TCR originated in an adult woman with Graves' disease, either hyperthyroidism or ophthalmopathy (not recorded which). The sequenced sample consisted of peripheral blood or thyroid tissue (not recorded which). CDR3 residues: CASRPPGDRAPLYGYTF. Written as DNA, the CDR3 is TGTGCCAGCAGACCGCCGGGGGACAGGGCCCCCCTCTATGGCTACACCTTC.